This T cell receptor beta chain was identified in a study of blood T cell repertoires in COVID-19. In germline, CDR1 is SGDLS, CDR2 YYNGEE. The V gene lost 0 bases and the J gene lost 2 bases, with 9 bases spanning the gap. The CDR3 has 15 residues. Method: immunoSEQ multiplex PCR; TCRdb's copy keeps in-frame clones and lacks some. The sample has roughly 140,000 clones; approximately 84% are singletons. The sequencing input was PBMCs or T cells enriched from blood (not recorded which). V and J are TRBV9 and TRBJ1-3; unclear D gene. The sequence was collected from a woman under 30 who had been exposed to COVID-19. CDR3 nucleotide sequence: TGTGCCAGCAGCGTAGACACATCCCCTGGAAACACCATATATTTT. It specifies CASSVDTSPGNTIYF.